The entry below gives a single T cell receptor (beta chain) sequence along with its context. The antigen it recognizes is unknown. Base-call qualities are not available, and no considerably larger clone is one nucleotide away. This entry belongs to a study of blood T cell repertoires in COVID-19 (TCRdb year 2020). Some background on the complete study: Collaborator samples came from the United States, Italy and Spain and covered acute and convalescent phases of COVID-19. The material from the prospective study consisted of cDNA or gDNA derived from T cells, B-cell-depleted T cells, or PBMCs. Deeply sampled blood TCRbeta repertoires from subjects exposed to, actively infected with, or recovered from COVID-19 were included in the dataset. Where available, HLA class I and class II types were obtained from metadata supplied by the sample provider rather than from assay-based typing. The repertoires were released in a freely available public database intended as a resource for research on the immune response to SARS-CoV-2. A de-identified subject ID, COVID-19 status, age in years and sex were almost always included in the sample metadata. Samples were obtained from the ongoing ImmuneRACE study (first 160 participants) and from roughly 1,300 subjects provided by 6 global collaborators. Points the paper makes about the study in general: The quantity of clinical and demographic metadata differed by source and by participant and was supplied without curation.

The immunoSEQ Assay, a bias-controlled multiplex PCR, was used to amplify TCRbeta CDR3 regions from genomic DNA. Per the authors' processing: The number of nucleated cells in each sample was estimated by amplification of reference gene primers within the assay. To quantify the absolute abundance of each unique TCRbeta CDR3 rearrangement, sequence reads were collapsed and filtered. For each sample, productive Simpson clonality was calculated as the square root of Simpson's diversity index across productive rearrangements. TCRdb mirrors the immuneACCESS table, restricted to in-frame sequences. Some clones are absent from its copies; in checked studies, under half trace to an unresolved V gene, and the reason for the others is unknown. That table gives V, J and clone size, and the DNA gave D and trimming. The sample has about 120,000 clones on record, about 70% of them singletons. The ten largest make up more than 5.5% of the sample.

Including the terminal cysteine and phenylalanine, the CDR3 comprises 14 residues. Only the CDR3 DNA is retained, 42 bases long and in frame from the first base. Unmatched junction bases come to 5, with V trimmed by 3 bases and J by 9 bases. The germline V gene yields WSHSY for CDR1 and SAAADI for CDR2. Whole blood was collected in K2EDTA tubes by collaborating institutions according to the institutions' own protocols. Collaborator samples were shipped for TCRbeta analysis as frozen whole blood, isolated PBMCs, or DNA extracted from either sample type. Input material: peripheral blood. This receptor chain uses TRBV10-2 and TRBJ2-1, with 10 bases aligning to TRBD2. This TCR was recovered from a man aged 55 to 69 with acute or convalescent COVID-19. The CDR3 here reads CASSDSGRLGEQFF. The bases read TGCGCCAGCAGTGATAGCGGGAGGCTCGGTGAGCAGTTCTTC.